This T cell receptor (beta chain) was obtained from a study of long-term antiretroviral therapy in people with HIV. This CDR3 has 12 residues. Trimming pared 2 bases from V and 5 bases from J, leaving 5 bases between. Germline V gene lookup returns CDR1 MRHNA and CDR2 SNTAGT. Survey-level resolution applied to immunoSEQ assay v3.0. Produced via immunoSEQ multiplex PCR; TCRdb's table is partial and in-frame only. The sample lists approximately 29,000 clones, about 90% occurring once. The source is a man aged 18 to 30 with HIV. The starting material was unsorted PBMCs, obtained 1.1 years after starting antiretroviral therapy. The chain links TRBV6-4 to TRBJ2-3; D not certain. The CDR3 spells CASSDNGDTQYF. The CDR3 coding sequence is TGTGCCAGCAGTGACAATGGAGATACGCAGTATTTT.